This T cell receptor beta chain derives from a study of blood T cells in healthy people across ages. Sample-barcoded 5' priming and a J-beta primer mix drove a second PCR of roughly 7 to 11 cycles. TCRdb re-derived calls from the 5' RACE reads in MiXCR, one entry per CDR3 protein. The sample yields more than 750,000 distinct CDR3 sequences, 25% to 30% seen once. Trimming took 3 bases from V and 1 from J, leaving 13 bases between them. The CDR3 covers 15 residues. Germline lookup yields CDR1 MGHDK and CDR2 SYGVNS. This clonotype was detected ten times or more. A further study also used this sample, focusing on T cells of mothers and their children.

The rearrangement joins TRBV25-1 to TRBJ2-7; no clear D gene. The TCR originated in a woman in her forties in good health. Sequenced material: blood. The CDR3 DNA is TGTGCCAGCAGTGATTACTCCGGGCCGTCCTACGAGCAGTACTTC. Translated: CASSDYSGPSYEQYF.